The 4 T cell receptor beta chains below come from one sample, sequenced in a study of cytomegalovirus exposure and HLA in healthy donors. The PCR used 60 Vbeta and 13 Jbeta primers. Repertoires were generated with immunoSEQ multiplex PCR, while TCRdb's copy carries only in-frame clones and drops some. The repertoire consists of approximately 170,000 clones, with roughly four fifths occurring once and the leading ten covering around 1.5%. The source material was PBMCs. These receptors originate from a man aged 35 to 55 in good health and CMV-seronegative.

The chain has TRBV29-1 and TRBJ2-3, with 7 bases fitting TRBD1. In germline, CDR1 is SQVTM, CDR2 ANQGSEA. The CDR3 is 14 residues long. The V gene end was trimmed by 4 bases and the J gene end by 0 bases; junction bases not matched to a gene: 4. Here the CDR3 reads CSVVGTVSTDTQYF. In DNA, the CDR3 is TGCAGCGTTGTGGGGACAGTCAGCACAGATACGCAGTATTTT.

In its sample, this clone was seen once. This rearrangement joins TRBV7-8 to TRBJ1-1; possible D gene TRBD1, 5 bases. The V gene's germline CDR1 is SGHVS and CDR2 FQNEAQ. Trimming left V 6 bases short and J 6 bases short, with 26 bases between. CDR3 size: 17 residues. The CDR3 region has the DNA TGTGCCAGCAGTTTTCCTCCCCCGGGGGTTGATAACCCTGAAGCTTTCTTT. The encoded protein is CASSFPPPGVDNPEAFF.

The rearrangement uses TRBV7-8 and TRBJ1-6; D is unclear. Looked up from germline, CDR1 is SGHVS and CDR2 is FQNEAQ. The CDR3 sequence is 13 residues long. The V end lost 4 bases, the J end lost 8 bases, and 9 bases lay between the germline ends. This CDR3 reads CASSYQAHSPLHF. CDR3 DNA sequence: TGTGCCAGCAGCTATCAGGCGCATTCACCCCTCCACTTT.

This rearrangement joins TRBV7-8 to TRBJ2-2; 9 bases fit TRBD2. From germline, CDR1 is SGHVS and CDR2 FQNEAQ. This CDR3 has 16 residues. V lost 3 bases, J lost 4 bases, and 6 bases stayed unmatched. This CDR3 is CASSFLSGSGTGELFF. In DNA, the CDR3 is TGTGCCAGCAGCTTCCTTAGCGGGAGCGGCACCGGGGAGCTGTTTTTT.